The source of this TCR beta chain is a study of T cell changes during pregnancy in multiple sclerosis. Measured with immunoSEQ multiplex PCR; TCRdb has only the in-frame clones, and not every one. The sample shows tens of thousands of clones, more than 85% of them seen only once. Germline V gives CDR1 SEHNR, CDR2 FQNEAQ (reference sequence). V trimming: 7 bases; J trimming: 2 bases; junction bases outside the gene matches: 4. This CDR3 spans 14 amino acids. The chain carries TRBV7-9 and TRBJ2-7, with 11 bases matching TRBD1. Sequenced material: CD4+ T cells from peripheral blood mononuclear cells, taken after pregnancy. The source of this sequence is a female donor in good health, enrolled as a control in a pregnancy study. CDR3 loop: CASTRTGGTYEQYF. For the CDR3, the DNA is TGTGCCAGCACCCGGACAGGGGGCACCTACGAGCAGTACTTC.